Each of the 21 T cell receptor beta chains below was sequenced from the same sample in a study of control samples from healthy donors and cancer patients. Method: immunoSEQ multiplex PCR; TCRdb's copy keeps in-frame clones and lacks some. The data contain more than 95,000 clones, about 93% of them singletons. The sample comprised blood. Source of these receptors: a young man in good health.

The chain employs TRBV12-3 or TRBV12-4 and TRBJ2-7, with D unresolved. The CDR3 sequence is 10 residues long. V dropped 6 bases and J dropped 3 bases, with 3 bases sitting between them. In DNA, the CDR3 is TGTGCCAGCAGCCGCTACGAGCAGTACGTC. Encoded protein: CASSRYEQYV.

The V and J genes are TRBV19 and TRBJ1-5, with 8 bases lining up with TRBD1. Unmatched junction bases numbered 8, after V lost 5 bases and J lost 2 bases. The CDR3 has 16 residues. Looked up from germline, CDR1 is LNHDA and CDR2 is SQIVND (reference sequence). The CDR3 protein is CASSPQGASGNQPQHF. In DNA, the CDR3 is TGTGCCAGTAGTCCTCAGGGGGCCTCGGGCAATCAGCCCCAGCATTTT.

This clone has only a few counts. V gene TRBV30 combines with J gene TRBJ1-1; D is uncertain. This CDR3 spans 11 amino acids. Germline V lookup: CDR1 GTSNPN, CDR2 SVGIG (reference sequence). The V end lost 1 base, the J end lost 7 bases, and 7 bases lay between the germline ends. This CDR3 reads CAWSDRVEAFF. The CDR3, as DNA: TGTGCCTGGAGTGATCGGGTTGAAGCTTTCTTT. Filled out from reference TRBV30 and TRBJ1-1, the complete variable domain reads SQTIHQWPATLVQPVGSPLSLECTVEGTSNPNLYWYRQAAGRGLQLLFYSVGIGQISSEVPQNLSASRPQDRQFILSSKKLLLSDSGFYLCAWSDRVEAFFGQGTRLTVV.

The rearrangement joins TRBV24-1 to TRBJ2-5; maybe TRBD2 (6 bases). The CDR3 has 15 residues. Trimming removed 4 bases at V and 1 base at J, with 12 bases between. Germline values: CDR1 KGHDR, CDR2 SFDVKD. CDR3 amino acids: CATSEGGGTQETQYF. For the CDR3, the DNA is TGTGCCACCAGTGAGGGGGGTGGGACCCAAGAGACCCAGTACTTC.

The CDR3 DNA reads TGTGCCAGCAGCGCGGGACCTAGGAGGGGGGATACGCAGTATTTT. Its translation: CASSAGPRRGDTQYF. The chain joins TRBV9 to TRBJ2-3; D may be TRBD1 or TRBD2 (6 bases each). Trimming took off 3 bases at V and 6 bases at J, with 17 bases between the two ends. CDR1 is SGDLS and CDR2 is YYNGEE in the germline V gene. The CDR3 totals 15 residues. The full variable domain, rest sourced from reference TRBV9 and TRBJ2-3, is DSGVTQTPKHLITATGQRVTLRCSPRSGDLSVYWYQQSLDQGLQFLIQYYNGEERAKGNILERFSAQQFPDLHSELNLSSLELGDSALYFCASSAGPRRGDTQYFGPGTRLTVL.

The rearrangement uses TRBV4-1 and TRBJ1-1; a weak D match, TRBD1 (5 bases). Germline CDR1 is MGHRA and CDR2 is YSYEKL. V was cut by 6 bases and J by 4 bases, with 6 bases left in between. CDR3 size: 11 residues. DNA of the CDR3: TGCGCCAGCAGGGGGGGCACTGAAGCTTTCTTT. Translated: CASRGGTEAFF.

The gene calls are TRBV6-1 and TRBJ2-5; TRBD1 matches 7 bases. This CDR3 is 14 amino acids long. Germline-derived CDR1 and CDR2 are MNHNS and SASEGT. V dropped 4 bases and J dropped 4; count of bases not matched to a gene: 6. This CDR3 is CASSVLGGAETQYF. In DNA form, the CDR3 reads TGTGCCAGCAGTGTCTTAGGGGGCGCAGAGACCCAGTACTTC.

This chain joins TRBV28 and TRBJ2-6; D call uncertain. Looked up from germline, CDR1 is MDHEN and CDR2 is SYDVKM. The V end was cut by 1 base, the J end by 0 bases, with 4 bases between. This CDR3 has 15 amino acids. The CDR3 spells CASSLFDSGANVLTF. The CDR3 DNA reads TGTGCCAGCAGTTTATTTGACTCTGGGGCCAACGTCCTGACTTTC.

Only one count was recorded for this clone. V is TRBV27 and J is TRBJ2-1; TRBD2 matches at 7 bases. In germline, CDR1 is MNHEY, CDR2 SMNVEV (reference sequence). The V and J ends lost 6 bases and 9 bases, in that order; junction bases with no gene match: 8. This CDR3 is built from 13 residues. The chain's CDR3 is CASREAGRIEQFF. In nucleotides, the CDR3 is TGTGCCAGCAGGGAAGCGGGGAGGATTGAGCAGTTCTTC.

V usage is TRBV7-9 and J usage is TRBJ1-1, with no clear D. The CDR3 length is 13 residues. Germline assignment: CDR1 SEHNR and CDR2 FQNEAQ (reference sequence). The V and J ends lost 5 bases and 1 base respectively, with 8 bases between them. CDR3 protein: CASSARQNTEAFF. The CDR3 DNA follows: TGTGCCAGCAGCGCCCGTCAGAACACTGAAGCTTTCTTT.

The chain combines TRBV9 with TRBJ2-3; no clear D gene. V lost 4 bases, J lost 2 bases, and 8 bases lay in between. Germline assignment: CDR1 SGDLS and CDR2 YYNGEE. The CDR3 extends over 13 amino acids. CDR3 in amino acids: CASSSLYTDTQYF. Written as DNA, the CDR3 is TGTGCCAGCAGCTCATTGTACACAGATACGCAGTATTTT.

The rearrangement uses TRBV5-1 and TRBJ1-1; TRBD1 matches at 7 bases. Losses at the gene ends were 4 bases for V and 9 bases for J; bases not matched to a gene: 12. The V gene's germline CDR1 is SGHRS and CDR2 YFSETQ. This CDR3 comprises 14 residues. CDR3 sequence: CASSRREGALKAFF. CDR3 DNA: TGCGCCAGCAGCCGACGGGAGGGGGCCCTGAAAGCTTTCTTT.

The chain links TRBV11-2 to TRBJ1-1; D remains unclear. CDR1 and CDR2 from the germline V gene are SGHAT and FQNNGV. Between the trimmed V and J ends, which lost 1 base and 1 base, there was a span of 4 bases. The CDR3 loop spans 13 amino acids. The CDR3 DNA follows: TGTGCCAGCAGCTTAGGGCAGAACACTGAAGCTTTCTTT. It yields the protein CASSLGQNTEAFF.

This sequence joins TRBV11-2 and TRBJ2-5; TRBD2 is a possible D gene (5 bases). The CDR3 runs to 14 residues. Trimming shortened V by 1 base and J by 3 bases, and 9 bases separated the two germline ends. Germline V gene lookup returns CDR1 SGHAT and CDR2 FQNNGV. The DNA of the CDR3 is TGTGCCAGCAGCTTAGCGGGGATGGAAGAGACCCAGTACTTC. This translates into CASSLAGMEETQYF.

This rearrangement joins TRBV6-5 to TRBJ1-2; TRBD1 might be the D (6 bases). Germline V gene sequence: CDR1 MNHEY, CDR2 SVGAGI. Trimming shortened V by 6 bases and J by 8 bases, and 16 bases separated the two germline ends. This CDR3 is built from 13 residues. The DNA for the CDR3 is TGTGCCAGCAGCAACCGGGACACGACGGGCTACACCTTC. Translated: CASSNRDTTGYTF.

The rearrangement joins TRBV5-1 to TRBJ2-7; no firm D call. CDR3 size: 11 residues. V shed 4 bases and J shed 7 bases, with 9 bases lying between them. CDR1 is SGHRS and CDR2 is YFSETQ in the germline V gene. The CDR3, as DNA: TGCGCCAGCAGCCATGGGTCTGAGCAGTACTTC. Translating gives CASSHGSEQYF.

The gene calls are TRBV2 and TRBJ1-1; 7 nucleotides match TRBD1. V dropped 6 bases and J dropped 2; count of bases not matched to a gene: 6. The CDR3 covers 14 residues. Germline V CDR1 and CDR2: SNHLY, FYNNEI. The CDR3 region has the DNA TGTGCCAGCAGGTCGGACAGGACCAACACTGAAGCTTTCTTT. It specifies CASRSDRTNTEAFF.

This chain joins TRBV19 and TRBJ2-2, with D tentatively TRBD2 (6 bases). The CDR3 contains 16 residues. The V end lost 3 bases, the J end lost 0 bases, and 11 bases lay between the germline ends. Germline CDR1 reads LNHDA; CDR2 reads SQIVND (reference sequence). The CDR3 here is CASSMRLGSNTGELFF. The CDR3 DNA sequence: TGTGCCAGTAGTATGCGACTAGGCTCGAACACCGGGGAGCTGTTTTTT. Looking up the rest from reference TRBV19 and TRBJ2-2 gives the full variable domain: DGGITQSPKYLFRKEGQNVTLSCEQNLNHDAMYWYRQDPGQGLRLIYYSQIVNDFQKGDIAEGYSVSREKKESFPLTVTSAQKNPTAFYLCASSMRLGSNTGELFFGEGSRLTVL.

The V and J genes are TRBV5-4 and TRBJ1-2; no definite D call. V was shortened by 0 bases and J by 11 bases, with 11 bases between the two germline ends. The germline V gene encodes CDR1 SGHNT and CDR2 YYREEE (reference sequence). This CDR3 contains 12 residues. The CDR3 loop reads CASSLELGGYTF. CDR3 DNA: TGTGCCAGCAGCTTGGAGTTGGGCGGGTACACCTTC.

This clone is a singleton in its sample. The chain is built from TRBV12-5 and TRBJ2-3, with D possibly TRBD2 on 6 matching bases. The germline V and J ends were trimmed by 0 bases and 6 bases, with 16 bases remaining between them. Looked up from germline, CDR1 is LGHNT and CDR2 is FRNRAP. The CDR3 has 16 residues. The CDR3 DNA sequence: TGTGCTAGTGGTTTGGTACTTGGCGGGGTGGGGGATACGCAGTATTTT. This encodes CASGLVLGGVGDTQYF.

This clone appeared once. CDR3 nucleotides: TGTGCCAGCAGCTTAATTTGGGGGGCCTACGAGCAGTACTTC. Translated, it gives CASSLIWGAYEQYF. The J gene is TRBJ2-7, the V gene TRBV11-2; tentatively, D is TRBD2 (6 bases). Trimming removed 2 bases at V and 2 bases at J, with 10 bases between. The CDR3 sequence is 14 residues long. Germline lookup yields CDR1 SGHAT and CDR2 FQNNGV.